This T cell receptor (beta chain) was profiled in a study of shared clonotypes between healthy human individuals. Terminally differentiated effector memory CD45RA+ cells were excluded from the naive CD8 cells, which were CD45RO-negative and positively selected for CCR7. Each sorted subset replicate got 200 ng genomic DNA, 25,000 to 35,000 genomes. Assay used: immunoSEQ multiplex PCR; TCRdb lists only in-frame clones, some missing. The sample gives hundreds of thousands of clones, 90% to 95% of which show up once; around 0.11% is in the top ten. The receptor was isolated from a woman aged 25-40 years in good health. The sequenced sample consisted of naive CD8+ T cells sorted from blood.

CDR3 region: CASSATSGSHNEQFF. The CDR3 DNA sequence: TGTGCCAGCAGTGCGACTAGCGGGAGTCACAATGAGCAGTTCTTC. The chain is built from TRBV27 and TRBJ2-1; 12 positions agree with TRBD2. This CDR3 has 15 amino acids. Germline values: CDR1 MNHEY, CDR2 SMNVEV (reference sequence). The junction had 4 bases not matched to a gene; V was cut back by 5 bases and J by 5 bases.